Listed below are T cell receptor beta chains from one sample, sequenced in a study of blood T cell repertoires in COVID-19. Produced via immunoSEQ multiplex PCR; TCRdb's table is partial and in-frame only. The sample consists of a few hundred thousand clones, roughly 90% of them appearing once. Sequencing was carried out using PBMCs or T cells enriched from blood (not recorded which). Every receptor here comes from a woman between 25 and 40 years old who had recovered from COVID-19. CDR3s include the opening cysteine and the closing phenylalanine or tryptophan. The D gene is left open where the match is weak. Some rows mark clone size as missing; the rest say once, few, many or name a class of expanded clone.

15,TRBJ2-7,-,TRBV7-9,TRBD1,TGTGCCAGCAGGCCTCCCGGGACAGGTACCTACGAGCAGTACTTC,CASRPPGTGTYEQYF
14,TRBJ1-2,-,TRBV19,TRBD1,TGTGCCAGTACCCTCCCCGGGACAGGGGCTGGCTACACCTTC,CASTLPGTGAGYTF
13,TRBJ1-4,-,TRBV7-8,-,TGTGCCAGCAGCTTAGGGCGGCAGGGAAAACTGTTTTTT,CASSLGRQGKLFF
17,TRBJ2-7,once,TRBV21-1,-,TGTGCCAGCAGCGGAATTAACGACAGGCGGCAGGGCTACGAGCAGTACTTC,CASSGINDRRQGYEQYF
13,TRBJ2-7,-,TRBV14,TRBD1,TGTGCCAGCAGAGGGACAGGGACCTACGAGCAGTACTTC,CASRGTGTYEQYF
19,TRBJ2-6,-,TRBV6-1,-,TGTGCCAGCAGTGAAGTAATGGGGAGACTTCGCTCTGGGGCCAACGTCCTGACTTTC,CASSEVMGRLRSGANVLTF
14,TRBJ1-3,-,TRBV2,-,TGTGCCAGCAGTGAATGGAGCTCTGGAAACACCATATATTTT,CASSEWSSGNTIYF
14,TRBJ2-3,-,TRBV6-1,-,TGTGCCAGCAGTGAAGATCGGGACACAGATACGCAGTATTTT,CASSEDRDTDTQYF
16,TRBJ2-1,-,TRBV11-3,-,TGTGCCAGCGGGGAACCCCGGGCTAGGCGGGACAATGAGCAGTTCTTC,CASGEPRARRDNEQFF
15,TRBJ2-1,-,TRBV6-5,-,TGTGCCAGCAGTTACGAGGGCCCCTCCACCAATGAGCAGTTCTTC,CASSYEGPSTNEQFF
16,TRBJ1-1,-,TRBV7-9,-,TGTGCCAGCAGCCCAACACAGGACCCTCGGAACACTGAAGCTTTCTTT,CASSPTQDPRNTEAFF
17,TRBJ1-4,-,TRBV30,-,TGTGCCTGGAAAGGGAGGGTGCCTCCCCTAACTAATGAAAAACTGTTTTTT,CAWKGRVPPLTNEKLFF
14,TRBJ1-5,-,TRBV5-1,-,TGCGCCAGCAGCTTGGAGGGAGGCGGTCAGCCCCAGCATTTT,CASSLEGGGQPQHF
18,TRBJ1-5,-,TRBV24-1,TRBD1,TGTGCCACCAGTGATTCCGGACAGGGCCACATAGGAAATCAGCCCCAGCATTTT,CATSDSGQGHIGNQPQHF
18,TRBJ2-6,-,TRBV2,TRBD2,TGTGCCAGCAGTGATTTAGCGGGGCGGCCCTCTGGGGCCAACGTCCTGACTTTC,CASSDLAGRPSGANVLTF
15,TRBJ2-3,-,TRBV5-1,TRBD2,TGCGCCAGCAGCTTACAGGGACTAGGAACAGATACGCAGTATTTT,CASSLQGLGTDTQYF
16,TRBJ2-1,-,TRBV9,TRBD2,TGTGCCAGCAGCGGTCCGCGACTAGCGGAGGGGAATGAGCAGTTCTTC,CASSGPRLAEGNEQFF
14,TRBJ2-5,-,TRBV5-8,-,TGTGCCAGCAGCTTCTACGGGAACCAAGAGACCCAGTACTTC,CASSFYGNQETQYF
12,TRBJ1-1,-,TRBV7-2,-,TGTGCCAGCAGCGGAGACAGCACTGAAGCTTTCTTT,CASSGDSTEAFF
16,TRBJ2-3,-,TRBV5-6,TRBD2,TGTGCCAGCCGCATGGCGACTAGCGGGGCCCAGGATACGCAGTATTTT,CASRMATSGAQDTQYF
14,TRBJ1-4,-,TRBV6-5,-,TGTGCCAGCAGTCCGAGGGGGGGAAATGAAAAACTGTTTTTT,CASSPRGGNEKLFF
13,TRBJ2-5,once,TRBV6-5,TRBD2,TGTGCCAGCAGCCGACCGGGACTAGCGGGGGAGTACTTC,CASSRPGLAGEYF
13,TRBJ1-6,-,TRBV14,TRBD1,TGTGCCACTTCGACAGGGTTTTATTCACCCCTCCACTTT,CATSTGFYSPLHF